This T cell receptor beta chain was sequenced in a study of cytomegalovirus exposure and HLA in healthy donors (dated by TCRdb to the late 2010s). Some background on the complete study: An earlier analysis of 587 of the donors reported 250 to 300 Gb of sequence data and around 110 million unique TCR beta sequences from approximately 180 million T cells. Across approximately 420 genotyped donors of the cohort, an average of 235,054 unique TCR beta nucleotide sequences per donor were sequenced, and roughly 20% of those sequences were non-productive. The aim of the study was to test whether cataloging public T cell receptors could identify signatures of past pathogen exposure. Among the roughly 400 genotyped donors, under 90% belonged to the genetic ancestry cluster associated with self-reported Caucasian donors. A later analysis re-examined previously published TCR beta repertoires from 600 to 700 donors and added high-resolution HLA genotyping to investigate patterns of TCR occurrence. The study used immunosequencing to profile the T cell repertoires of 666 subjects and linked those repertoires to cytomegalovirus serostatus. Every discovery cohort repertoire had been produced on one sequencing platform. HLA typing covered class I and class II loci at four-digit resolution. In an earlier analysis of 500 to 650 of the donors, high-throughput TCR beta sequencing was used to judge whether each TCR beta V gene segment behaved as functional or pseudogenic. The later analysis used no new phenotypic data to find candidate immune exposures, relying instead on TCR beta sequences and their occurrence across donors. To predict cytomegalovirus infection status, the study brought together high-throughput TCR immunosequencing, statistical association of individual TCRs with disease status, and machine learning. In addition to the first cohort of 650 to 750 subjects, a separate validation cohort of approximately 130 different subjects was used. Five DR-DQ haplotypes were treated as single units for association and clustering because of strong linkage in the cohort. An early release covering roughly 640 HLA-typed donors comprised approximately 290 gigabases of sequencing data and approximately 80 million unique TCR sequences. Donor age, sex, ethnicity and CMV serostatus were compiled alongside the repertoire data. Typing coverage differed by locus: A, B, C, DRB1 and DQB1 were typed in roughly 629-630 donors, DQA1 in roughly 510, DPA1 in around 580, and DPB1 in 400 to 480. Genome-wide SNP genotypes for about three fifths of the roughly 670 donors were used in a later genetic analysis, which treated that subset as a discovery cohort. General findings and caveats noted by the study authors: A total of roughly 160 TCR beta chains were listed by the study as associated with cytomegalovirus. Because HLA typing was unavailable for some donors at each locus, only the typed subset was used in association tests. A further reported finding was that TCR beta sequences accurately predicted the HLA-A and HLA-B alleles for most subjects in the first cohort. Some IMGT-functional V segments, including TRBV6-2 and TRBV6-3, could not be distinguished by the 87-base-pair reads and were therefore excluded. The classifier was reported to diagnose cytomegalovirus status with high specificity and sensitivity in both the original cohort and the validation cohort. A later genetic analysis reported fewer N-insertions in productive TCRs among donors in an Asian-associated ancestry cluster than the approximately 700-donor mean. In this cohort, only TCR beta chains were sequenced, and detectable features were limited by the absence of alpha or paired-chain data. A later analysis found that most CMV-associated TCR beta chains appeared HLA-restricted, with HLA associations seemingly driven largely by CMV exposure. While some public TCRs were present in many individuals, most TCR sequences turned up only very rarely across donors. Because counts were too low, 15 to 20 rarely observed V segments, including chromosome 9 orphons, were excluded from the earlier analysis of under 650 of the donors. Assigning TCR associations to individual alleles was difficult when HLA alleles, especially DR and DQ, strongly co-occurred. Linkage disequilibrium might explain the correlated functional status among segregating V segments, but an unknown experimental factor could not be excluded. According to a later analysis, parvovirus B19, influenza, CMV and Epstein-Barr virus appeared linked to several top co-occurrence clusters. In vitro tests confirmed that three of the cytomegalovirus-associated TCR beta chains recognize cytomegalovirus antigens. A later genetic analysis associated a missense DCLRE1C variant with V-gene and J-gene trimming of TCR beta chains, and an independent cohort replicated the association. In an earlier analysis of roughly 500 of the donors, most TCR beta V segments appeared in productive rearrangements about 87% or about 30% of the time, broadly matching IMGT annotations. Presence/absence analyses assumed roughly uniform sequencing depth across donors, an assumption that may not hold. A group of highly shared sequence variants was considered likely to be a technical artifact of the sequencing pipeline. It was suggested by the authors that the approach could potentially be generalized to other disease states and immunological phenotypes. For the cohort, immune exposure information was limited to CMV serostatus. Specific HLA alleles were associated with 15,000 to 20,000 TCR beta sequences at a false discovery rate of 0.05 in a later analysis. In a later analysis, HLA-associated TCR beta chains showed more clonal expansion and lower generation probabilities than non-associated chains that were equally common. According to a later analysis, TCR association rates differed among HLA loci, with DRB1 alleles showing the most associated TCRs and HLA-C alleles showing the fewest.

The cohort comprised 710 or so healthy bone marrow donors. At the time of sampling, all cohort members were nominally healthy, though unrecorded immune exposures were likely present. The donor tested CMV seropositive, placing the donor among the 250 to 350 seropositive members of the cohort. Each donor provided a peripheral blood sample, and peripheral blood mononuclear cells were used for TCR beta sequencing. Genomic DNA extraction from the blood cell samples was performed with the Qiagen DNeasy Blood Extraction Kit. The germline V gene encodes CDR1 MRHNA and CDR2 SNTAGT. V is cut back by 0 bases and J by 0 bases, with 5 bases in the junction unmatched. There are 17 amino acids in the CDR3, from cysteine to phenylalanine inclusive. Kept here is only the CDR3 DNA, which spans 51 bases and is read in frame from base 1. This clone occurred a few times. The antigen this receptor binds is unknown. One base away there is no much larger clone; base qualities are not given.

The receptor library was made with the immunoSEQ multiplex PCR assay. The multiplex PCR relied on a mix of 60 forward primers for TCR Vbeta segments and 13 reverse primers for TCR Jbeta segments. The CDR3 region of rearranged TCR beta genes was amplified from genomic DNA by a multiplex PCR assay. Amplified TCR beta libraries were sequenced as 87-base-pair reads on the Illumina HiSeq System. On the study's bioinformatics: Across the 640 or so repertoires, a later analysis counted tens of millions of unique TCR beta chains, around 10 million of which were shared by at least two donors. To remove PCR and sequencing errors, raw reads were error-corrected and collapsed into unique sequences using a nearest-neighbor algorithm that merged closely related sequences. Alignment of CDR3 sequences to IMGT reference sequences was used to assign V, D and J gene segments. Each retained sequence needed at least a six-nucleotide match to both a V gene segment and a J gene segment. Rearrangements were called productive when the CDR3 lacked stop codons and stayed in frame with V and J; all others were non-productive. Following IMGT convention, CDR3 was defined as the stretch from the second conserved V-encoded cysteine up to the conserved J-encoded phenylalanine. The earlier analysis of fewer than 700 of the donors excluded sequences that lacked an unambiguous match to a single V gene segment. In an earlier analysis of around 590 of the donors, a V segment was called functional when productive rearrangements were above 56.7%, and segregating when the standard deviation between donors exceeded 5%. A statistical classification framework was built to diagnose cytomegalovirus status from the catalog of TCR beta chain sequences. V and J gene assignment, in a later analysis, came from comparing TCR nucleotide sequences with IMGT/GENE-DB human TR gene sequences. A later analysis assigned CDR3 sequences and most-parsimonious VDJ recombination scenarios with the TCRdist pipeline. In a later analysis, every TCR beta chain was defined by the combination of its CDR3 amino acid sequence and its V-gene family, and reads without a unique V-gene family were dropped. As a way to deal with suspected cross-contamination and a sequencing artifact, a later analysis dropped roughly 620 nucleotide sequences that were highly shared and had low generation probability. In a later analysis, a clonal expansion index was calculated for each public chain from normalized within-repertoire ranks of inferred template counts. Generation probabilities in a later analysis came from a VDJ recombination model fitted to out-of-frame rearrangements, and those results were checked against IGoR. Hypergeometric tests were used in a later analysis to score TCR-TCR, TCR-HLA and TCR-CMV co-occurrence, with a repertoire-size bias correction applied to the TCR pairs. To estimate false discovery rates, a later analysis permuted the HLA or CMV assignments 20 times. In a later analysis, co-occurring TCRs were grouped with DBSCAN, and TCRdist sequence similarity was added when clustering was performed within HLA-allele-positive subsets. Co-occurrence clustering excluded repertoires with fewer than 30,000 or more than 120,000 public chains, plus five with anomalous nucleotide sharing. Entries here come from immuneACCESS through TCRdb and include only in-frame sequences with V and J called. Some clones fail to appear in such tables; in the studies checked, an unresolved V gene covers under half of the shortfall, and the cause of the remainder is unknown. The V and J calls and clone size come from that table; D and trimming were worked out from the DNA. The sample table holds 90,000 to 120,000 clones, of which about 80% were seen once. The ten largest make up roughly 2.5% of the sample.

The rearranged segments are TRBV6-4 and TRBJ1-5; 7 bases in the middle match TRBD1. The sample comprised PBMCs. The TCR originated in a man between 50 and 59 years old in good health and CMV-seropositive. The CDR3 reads CASSDSPTGYSNQPQHF. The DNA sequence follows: TGTGCCAGCAGTGACTCCCCGACAGGGTATAGCAATCAGCCCCAGCATTTT.